This T cell receptor (beta chain) was recorded in a study of CD8 T cells in ankylosing spondylitis. Regarding the study as a whole: A subset of motif variants has previously been described in the synovial fluid and blood of reactive arthritis. For ankylosing spondylitis blood, a TCR beta motif of 7 to 9 highly homologous variants appeared characteristic. Disease-associated clones were reportedly significantly overrepresented in matched ankylosing spondylitis synovial fluid. The authors found the disease-linked clones to be CD8+ and relatively rare in peripheral blood.

The CDR3 extends over 13 amino acids. CDR1 SGHTA and CDR2 FQGNSA come from the germline V gene. The ends were cut back, 1 base at V and 9 bases at J, with 10 bases in the middle. Construction of TCR beta libraries was performed using quantitative 5'-RACE with molecular barcodes. TCRdb reprocessed the 5' RACE reads with MiXCR, giving one entry per CDR3 protein. The table includes 750,000 to 850,000 distinct CDR3 sequences, approximately 12% detected once. At least ten counts were recorded for this clonotype. As yet, its antigen is unknown. Specimen: blood, either unsorted or a sorted T cell fraction (not recorded which). This sequence joins TRBV7-2 and TRBJ2-1; D may be TRBD2 (6 bases). This receptor was obtained from a male donor with ankylosing spondylitis. CDR3 in DNA: TGTGCCAGCAGCTTAGTTAAGGAGGGTGAGCAGTTCTTC. This codes for CASSLVKEGEQFF. The full variable domain, in which reference TRBV7-2 and TRBJ2-1 provide the parts outside the CDR3, is GAGVSQSPSNKVTEKGKDVELRCDPISGHTALYWYRQSLGQGLEFLIYFQGNSAPDKSGLPSDRFSAERTGGSVSTLTIQRTQQEDSAVYLCASSLVKEGEQFFGPGTRLTVL.